This T cell receptor beta chain was recovered during a study of radiotherapy plus CTLA-4 blockade in lung cancer. In the study overall: Among all patients, 18% showed objective responses, while about 31% had disease control.

A word on this clone: Its antigen is currently unknown.

The study's findings and limits: Response was reportedly best predicted by early blood T cell clone dynamics, with interferon-beta. Expansion in blood of tumor-derived TCR clones was seen after radiotherapy plus ipilimumab.

The trim removed 4 bases at V and 0 bases at J, leaving 9 bases unmatched. The V gene's germline CDR1 is SEHNR and CDR2 FQNEAQ (reference sequence). This CDR3 is 17 amino acids long. Clones were sequenced by immunoSEQ multiplex PCR, and TCRdb holds only the in-frame ones, with some missing. In the table there are more than 90,000 clones, 65% to 85% of which are singletons. The chain links TRBV7-9 to TRBJ2-3; 8 bases line up with TRBD2. Sample: peripheral blood, taken from a patient treated with radiotherapy plus ipilimumab. The sequence was obtained from a human donor with non-small cell lung cancer who had a partial response to radiotherapy plus ipilimumab. CDR3 sequence: CASSSRYSGISTDTQYF. As DNA, the CDR3 is TGTGCCAGCAGCTCAAGATATAGCGGGATAAGCACAGATACGCAGTATTTT.